This T cell receptor (beta chain) is from a study of blood T cell repertoires in COVID-19. Study-level information: T cells, B-cell-depleted T cells, or PBMCs provided the cDNA or gDNA that served as material.

This clone was counted a few times. Germline CDR1 reads MDHEN; CDR2 reads SYDVKM. The V and J ends lost 3 bases and 4 bases, in that order; junction bases with no gene match: 3. This CDR3 comprises 14 residues. Participant-reported clinical history was the basis for cohort assignment. Generated by immunoSEQ multiplex PCR, the TCRdb table keeps only in-frame clones and is missing some. The sample shows roughly 200,000 clones, about 87% of them seen only once. The source of this sequence is a man in his late teens or twenties with acute COVID-19. The chain carries TRBV28 and TRBJ1-3, with 7 bases identical to TRBD1. The source material was PBMCs or T cells enriched from blood (not recorded which). In nucleotides, the CDR3 is TGTGCCAGCAGTTTGAGGACAGGAGGAAACACCATATATTTT. It encodes CASSLRTGGNTIYF.